This TCR beta chain was identified in a study of human T cells and chemical hapten exposure. About the research overall: Variability of per-sample TCR yields stemmed mainly from small differences in pooled library volume.

The germline V gene has CDR1 SGHNT and CDR2 YYREEE (reference sequence). V dropped 5 bases and J dropped 4 bases, with 17 bases sitting between them. The CDR3 contains 15 residues. At least ten counts were recorded for this clonotype. Time point of the sample: healthy volunteer bleed at 6 weeks. Unseparated into fractions, whole blood served as the source from which total RNA was extracted. TCRdb reprocessed the RACE reads with MiXCR, giving one entry per CDR3 protein. The sample carries about 34,000 distinct CDR3 sequences, around 5.5% recorded once. Specimen: whole blood. The rearrangement uses TRBV5-4 and TRBJ2-3, with unresolved D. This clonotype originated in a human donor in good health. Some clones in this sample may be carry-over from other donors' samples. CDR3 amino acids: CASSIRGPGSDTQYF. Written as DNA, the CDR3 is TGTGCCAGCAGTATCCGAGGTCCAGGCTCAGATACGCAGTATTTT.